This T cell receptor beta chain was documented in a study of regulatory T cells in long-lasting Graves disease. Findings and caveats of the study: TCR diversity in persistent Graves' patients was below that of newly diagnosed ones. Peripheral blood alone, not thyroid tissue, underwent study.

CDR3-region Arm-PCR and iRepertoire HTBI primers produced the TCR beta libraries. TCRdb reprocessed the multiplex PCR reads with MiXCR, giving one entry per CDR3 protein. The sample has 350,000 to 500,000 distinct CDR3 sequences, around 15% seen once; the top ten hold approximately 15%. This clonotype was counted at least ten times. As yet, its antigen is unknown. Per the germline V gene, CDR1 is SNHLY and CDR2 is FYNNEI. The CDR3 spans 15 residues. V was pared by 6 bases and J by 6 bases, with 17 bases between. The time point is: newly diagnosed GD, antithyroid drugs for less than 3 months. RNA extracted from PBMCs served as the sequencing template. This same sample was also part of a study on T cells in Graves' hyperthyroidism and ophthalmopathy. That report notes: The HTBI primer set served for first-round RT-PCR of the TCR CDR3.

The chain has TRBV2 and TRBJ1-4; a weak D match, TRBD1 (5 bases). The receptor comes from a woman in her forties or fifties with Graves disease. The sequencing used peripheral blood mononuclear cells (PBMCs), collected at new diagnosis, from a patient treated with antithyroid drugs. CDR3 sequence: CASRDPGWGDEKLFF. The CDR3 DNA sequence: TGTGCCAGCAGAGACCCAGGGTGGGGGGATGAAAAACTGTTTTTT.